This T cell receptor beta chain was retrieved from a study of early T cells in non-severe SARS-CoV-2 infection. Study summary: Chains stayed unpaired after sequencing of bulk RNA from unsorted whole blood.

Attachment of unique molecular identifiers to individual cDNA molecules was performed. TCRdb analysed the 5' RACE reads with MiXCR anew, one entry per CDR3 protein. This sample carries 50,000 to 75,000 distinct CDR3 sequences, more than 10% of them seen once, and the ten largest clones take 1% to 1.5%. This clonotype was counted only a few times. The CDR3 spans 20 residues. Germline-derived CDR1 and CDR2 are SGHDT and YYEEEE. Trimming took 4 bases from V and 0 from J, leaving 26 bases between them. Sample: whole blood, taken at baseline. This chain links TRBV5-6 with TRBJ2-1; D is unclear. The receptor was derived from an adult who was a healthcare worker with PCR-confirmed SARS-CoV-2 infection or an uninfected control (not recorded which). The donor label of this sample is uncertain. The CDR3 here is CASSTGDPAPSADSYNEQFF. For the CDR3, the DNA is TGTGCCAGCAGCACTGGCGACCCGGCCCCCTCGGCAGACTCCTACAATGAGCAGTTCTTC.